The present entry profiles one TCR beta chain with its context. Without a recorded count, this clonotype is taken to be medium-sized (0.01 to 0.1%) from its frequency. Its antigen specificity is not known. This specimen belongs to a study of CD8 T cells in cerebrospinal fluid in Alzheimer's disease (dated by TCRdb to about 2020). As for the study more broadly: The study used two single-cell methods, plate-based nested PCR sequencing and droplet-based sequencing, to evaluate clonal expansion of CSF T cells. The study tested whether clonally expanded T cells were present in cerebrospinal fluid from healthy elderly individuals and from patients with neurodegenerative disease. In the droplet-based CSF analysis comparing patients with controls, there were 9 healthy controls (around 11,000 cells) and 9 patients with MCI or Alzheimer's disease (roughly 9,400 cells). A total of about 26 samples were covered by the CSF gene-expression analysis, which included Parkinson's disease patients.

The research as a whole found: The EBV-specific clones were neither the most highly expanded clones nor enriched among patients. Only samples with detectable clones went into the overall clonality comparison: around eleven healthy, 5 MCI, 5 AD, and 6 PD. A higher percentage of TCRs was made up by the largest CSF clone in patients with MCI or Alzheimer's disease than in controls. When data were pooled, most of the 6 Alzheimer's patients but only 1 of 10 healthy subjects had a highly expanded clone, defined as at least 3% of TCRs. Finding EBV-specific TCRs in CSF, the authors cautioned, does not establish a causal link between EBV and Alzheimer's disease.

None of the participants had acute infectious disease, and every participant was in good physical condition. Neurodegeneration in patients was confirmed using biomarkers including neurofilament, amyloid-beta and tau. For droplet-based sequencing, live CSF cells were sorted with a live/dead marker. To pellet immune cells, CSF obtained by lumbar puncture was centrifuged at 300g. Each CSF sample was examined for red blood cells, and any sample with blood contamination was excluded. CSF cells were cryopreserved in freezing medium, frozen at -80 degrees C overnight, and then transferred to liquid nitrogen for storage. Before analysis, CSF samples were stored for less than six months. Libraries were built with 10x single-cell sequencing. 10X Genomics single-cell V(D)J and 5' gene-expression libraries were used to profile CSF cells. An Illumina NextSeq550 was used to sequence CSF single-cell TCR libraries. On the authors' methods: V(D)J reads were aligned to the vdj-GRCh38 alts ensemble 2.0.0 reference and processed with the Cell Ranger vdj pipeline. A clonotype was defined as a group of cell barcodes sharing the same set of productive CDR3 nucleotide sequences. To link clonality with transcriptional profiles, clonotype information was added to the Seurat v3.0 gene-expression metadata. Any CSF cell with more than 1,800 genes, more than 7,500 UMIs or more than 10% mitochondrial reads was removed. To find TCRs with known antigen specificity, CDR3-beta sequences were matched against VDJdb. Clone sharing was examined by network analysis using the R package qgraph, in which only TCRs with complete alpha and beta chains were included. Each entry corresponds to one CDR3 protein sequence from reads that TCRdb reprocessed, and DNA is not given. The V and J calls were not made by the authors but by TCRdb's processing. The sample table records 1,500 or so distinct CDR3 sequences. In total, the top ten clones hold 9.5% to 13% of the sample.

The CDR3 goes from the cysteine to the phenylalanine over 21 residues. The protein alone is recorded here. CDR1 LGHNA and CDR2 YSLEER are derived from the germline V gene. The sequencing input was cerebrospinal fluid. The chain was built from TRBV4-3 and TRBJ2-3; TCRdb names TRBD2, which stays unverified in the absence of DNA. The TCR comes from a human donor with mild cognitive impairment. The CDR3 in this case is CASSQDTGLAGGPGGTDTQYF.